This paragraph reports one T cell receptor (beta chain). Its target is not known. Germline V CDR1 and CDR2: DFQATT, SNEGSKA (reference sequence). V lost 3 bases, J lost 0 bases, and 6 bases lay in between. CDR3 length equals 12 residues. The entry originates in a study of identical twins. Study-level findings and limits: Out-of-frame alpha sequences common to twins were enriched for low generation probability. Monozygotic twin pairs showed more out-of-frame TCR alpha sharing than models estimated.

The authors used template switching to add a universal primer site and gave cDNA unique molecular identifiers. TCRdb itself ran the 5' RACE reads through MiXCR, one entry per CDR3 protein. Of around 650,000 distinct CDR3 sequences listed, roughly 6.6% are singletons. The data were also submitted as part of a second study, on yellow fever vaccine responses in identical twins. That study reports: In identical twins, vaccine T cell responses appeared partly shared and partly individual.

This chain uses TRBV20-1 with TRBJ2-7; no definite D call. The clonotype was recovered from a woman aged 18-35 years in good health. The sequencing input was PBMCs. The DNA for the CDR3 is TGCAGTGCTAGTGCTCCCTCCTACGAGCAGTACGTC. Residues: CSASAPSYEQYV.